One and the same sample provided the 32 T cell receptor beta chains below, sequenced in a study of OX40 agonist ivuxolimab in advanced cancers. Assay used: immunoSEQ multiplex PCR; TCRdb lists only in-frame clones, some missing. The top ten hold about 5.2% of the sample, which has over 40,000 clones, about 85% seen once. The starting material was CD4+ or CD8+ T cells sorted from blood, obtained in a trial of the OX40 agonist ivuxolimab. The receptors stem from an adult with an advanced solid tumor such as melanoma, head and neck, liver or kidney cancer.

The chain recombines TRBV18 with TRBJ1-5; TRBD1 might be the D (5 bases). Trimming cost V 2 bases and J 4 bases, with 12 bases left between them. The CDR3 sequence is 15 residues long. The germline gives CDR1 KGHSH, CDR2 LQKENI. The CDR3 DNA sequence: TGTGCCAGCTCACCATCCAGGGCTCGGAATCAGCCCCAGCATTTT. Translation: CASSPSRARNQPQHF.

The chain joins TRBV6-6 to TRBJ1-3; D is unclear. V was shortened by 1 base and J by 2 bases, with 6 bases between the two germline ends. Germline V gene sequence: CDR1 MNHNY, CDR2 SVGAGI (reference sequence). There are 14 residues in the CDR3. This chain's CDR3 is CASSYLGTGNTIYF. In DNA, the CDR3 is TGTGCCAGCAGTTACTTGGGGACTGGAAACACCATATATTTT.

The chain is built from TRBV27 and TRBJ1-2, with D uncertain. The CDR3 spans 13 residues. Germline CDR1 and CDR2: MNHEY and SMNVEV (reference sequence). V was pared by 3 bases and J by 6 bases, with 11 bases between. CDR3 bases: TGTGCCAGCAGTTTTAACGATCGGCATGGCTACACCTTC. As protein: CASSFNDRHGYTF.

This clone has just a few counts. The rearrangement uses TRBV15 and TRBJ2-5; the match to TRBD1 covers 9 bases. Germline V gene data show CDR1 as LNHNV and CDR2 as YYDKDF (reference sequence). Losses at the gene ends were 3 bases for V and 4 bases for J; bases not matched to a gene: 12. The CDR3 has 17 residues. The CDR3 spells CATSSITGGAFRETQYF. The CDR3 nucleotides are TGTGCCACCAGCAGTATCACAGGGGGCGCCTTCCGAGAGACCCAGTACTTC.

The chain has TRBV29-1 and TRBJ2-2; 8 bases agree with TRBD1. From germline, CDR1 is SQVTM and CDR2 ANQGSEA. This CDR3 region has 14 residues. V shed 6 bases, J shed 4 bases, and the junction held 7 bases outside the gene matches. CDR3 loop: CSVAGTGFTGELFF. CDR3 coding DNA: TGCAGCGTGGCCGGGACAGGATTCACCGGGGAGCTGTTTTTT.

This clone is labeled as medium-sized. The CDR3 bases are TGTGCCAGCACCATTGGAGGTCCGCGAGAGTACGAGCAGTACTTC. This codes for CASTIGGPREYEQYF. The chain employs TRBV6-6 and TRBJ2-7; possible D gene TRBD2, 5 bases. The V and J ends lost 7 bases and 4 bases respectively, with 20 bases between them. Germline CDR1 MNHNY, CDR2 SVGAGI (reference sequence). This CDR3 region has 15 residues.

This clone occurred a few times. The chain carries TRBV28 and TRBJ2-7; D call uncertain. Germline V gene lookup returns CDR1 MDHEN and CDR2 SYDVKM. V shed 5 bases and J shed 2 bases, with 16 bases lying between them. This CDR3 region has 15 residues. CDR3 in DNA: TGTGCCAGCAGTCGACACCGGTCAACCCCCTACGAGCAGTACTTC. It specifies CASSRHRSTPYEQYF.

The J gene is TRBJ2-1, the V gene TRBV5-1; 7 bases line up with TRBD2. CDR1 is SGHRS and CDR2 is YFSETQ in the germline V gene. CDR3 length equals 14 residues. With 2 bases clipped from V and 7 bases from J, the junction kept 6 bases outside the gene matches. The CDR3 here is CASSLGGSKNEQFF. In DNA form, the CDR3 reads TGCGCCAGCAGCTTAGGCGGGAGCAAAAATGAGCAGTTCTTC.

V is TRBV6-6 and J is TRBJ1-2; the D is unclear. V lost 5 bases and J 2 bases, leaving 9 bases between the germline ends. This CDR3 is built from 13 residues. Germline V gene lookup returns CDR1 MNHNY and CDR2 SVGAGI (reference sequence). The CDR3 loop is CASSQRRNYGYTF. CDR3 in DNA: TGTGCCAGCAGTCAACGGAGGAACTATGGCTACACCTTC.

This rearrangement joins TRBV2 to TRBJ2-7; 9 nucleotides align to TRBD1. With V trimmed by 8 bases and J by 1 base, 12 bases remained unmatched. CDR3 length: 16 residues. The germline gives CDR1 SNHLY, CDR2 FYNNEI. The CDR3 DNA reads TGTGCCAGCCAAGGCCGGGACAGGGTACATTCCTACGAGCAGTACTTC. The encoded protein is CASQGRDRVHSYEQYF.

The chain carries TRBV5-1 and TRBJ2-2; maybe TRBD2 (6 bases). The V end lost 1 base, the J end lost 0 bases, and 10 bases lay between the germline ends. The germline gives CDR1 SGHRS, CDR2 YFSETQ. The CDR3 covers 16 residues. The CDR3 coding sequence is TGCGCCAGCAGCTTGTTGGGGGGAACGAACACCGGGGAGCTGTTTTTT. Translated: CASSLLGGTNTGELFF.

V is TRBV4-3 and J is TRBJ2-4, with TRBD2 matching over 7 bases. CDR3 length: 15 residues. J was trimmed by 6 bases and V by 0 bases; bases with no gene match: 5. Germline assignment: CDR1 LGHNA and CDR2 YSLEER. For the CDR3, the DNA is TGCGCCAGCAGCCAAGATGGGGGAGGGCGAAACATTCAGTACTTC. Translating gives CASSQDGGGRNIQYF.

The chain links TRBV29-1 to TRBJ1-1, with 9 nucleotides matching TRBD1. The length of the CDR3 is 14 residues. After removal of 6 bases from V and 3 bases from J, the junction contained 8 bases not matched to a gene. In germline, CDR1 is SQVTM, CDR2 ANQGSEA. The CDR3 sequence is CSVGQNRGHTEAFF. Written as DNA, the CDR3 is TGCAGCGTGGGCCAAAACAGGGGGCACACTGAAGCTTTCTTT.

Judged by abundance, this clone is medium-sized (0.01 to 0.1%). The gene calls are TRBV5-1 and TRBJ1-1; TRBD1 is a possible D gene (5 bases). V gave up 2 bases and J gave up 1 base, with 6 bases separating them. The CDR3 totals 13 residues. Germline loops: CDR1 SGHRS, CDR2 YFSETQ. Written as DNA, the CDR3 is TGCGCCAGCAGCTTTGACAGGAACACTGAAGCTTTCTTT. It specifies CASSFDRNTEAFF. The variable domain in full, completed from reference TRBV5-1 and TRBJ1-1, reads KAGVTQTPRYLIKTRGQQVTLSCSPISGHRSVSWYQQTPGQGLQFLFEYFSETQRNKGNFPGRFSGRQFSNSRSEMNVSTLELGDSALYLCASSFDRNTEAFFGQGTRLTVV.

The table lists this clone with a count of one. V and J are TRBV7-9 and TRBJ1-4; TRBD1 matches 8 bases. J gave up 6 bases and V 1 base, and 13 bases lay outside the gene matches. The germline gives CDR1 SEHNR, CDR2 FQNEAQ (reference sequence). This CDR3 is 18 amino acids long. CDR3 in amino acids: CASSLGTGLRKGDEKLFF. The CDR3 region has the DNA TGTGCCAGCAGCTTAGGGACAGGGCTACGTAAAGGTGATGAAAAACTGTTTTTT.

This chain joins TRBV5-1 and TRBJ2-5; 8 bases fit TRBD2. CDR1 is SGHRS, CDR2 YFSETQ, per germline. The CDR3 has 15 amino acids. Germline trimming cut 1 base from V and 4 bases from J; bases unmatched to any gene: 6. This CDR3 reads CASSLISGVSETQYF. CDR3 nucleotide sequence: TGCGCCAGCAGCTTGATTAGCGGGGTTTCAGAGACCCAGTACTTC.

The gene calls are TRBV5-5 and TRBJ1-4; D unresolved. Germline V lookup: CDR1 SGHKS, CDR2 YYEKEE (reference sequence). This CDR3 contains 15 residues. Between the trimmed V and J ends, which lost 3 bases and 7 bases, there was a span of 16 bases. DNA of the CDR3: TGTGCCAGCAGCTCCCGAGGGTCCGTGCTTGAAAAACTGTTTTTT. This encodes CASSSRGSVLEKLFF.

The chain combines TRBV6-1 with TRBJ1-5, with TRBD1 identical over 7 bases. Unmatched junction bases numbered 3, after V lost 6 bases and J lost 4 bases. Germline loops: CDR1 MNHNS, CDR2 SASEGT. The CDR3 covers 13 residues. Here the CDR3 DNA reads TGTGCCAGCAGAGGGGGCTTAAATCAGCCCCAGCATTTT. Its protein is CASRGGLNQPQHF.

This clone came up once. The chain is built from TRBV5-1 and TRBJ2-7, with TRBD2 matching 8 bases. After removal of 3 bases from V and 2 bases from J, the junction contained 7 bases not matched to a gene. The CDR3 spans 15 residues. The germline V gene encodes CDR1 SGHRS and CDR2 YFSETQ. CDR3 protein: CASSSLAGGTYEQYF. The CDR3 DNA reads TGCGCCAGCAGCTCCCTCGCGGGAGGCACCTACGAGCAGTACTTC.

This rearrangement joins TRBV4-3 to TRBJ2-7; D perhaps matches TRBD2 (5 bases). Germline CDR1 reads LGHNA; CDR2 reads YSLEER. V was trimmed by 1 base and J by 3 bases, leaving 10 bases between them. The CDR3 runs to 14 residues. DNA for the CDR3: TGCGCCAGCAGCCAAGCGGCGGGCGTCTACGAGCAGTACTTC. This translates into CASSQAAGVYEQYF.

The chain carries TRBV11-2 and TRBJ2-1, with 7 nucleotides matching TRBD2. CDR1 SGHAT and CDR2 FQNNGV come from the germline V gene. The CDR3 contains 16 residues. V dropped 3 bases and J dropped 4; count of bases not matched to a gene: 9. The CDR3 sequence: CASSLQVSSGYNEQFF. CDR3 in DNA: TGTGCCAGCAGCTTGCAAGTATCTAGCGGTTACAATGAGCAGTTCTTC.

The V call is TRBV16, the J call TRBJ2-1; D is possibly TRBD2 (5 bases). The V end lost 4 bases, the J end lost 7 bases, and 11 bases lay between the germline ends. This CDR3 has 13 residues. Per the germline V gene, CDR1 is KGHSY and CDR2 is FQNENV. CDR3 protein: CASSPRTGNEQFF. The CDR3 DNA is TGTGCCAGCAGCCCCAGGACTGGGAATGAGCAGTTCTTC.

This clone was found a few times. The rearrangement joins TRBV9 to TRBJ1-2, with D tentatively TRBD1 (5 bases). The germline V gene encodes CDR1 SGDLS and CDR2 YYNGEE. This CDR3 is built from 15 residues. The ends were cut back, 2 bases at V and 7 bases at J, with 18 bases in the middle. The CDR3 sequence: CASSVSGDGSLGYTF. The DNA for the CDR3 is TGTGCCAGCAGCGTCTCTGGGGACGGATCCCTTGGCTACACCTTC.

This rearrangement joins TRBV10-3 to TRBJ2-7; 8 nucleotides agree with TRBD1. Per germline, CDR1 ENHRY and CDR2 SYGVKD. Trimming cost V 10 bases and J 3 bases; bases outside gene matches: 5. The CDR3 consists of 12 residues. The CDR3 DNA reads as TGTGCCACCGGACAGGGAAGCTACGAGCAGTACTTC. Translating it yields CATGQGSYEQYF.

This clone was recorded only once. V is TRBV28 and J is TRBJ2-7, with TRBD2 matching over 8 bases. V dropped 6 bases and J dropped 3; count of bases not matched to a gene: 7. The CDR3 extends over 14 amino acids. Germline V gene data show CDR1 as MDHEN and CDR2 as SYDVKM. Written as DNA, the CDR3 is TGTGCCAGCAGGGCACGGGGGGGCGGCTACGAGCAGTACTTC. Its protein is CASRARGGGYEQYF.

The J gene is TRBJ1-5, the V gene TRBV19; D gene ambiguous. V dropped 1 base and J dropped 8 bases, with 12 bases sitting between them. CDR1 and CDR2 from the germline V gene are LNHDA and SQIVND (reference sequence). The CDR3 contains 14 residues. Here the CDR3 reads CASSIGGTDKPQHF. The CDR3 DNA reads TGTGCCAGTAGTATAGGGGGTACCGATAAGCCCCAGCATTTT.

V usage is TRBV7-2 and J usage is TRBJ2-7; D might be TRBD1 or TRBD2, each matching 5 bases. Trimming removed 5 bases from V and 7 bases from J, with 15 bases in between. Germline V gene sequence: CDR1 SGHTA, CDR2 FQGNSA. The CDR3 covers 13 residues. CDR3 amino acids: CASSPGTRREQYF. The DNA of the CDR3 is TGTGCCAGCAGCCCCGGGACCCGACGGGAGCAGTACTTC.

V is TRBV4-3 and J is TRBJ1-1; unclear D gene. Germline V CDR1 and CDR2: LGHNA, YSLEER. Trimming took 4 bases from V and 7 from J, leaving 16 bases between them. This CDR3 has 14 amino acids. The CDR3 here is CASSLNPALLEAFF. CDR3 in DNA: TGCGCCAGCAGCCTAAATCCGGCACTACTTGAAGCTTTCTTT.

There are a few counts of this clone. The CDR3 DNA sequence: TGTGCCAGTAGTATATTAGGGGGCCGAGAGAACACTGAAGCTTTCTTT. It encodes CASSILGGRENTEAFF. The chain employs TRBV19 and TRBJ1-1, with 7 bases matching TRBD1. V trimming: 2 bases; J trimming: 1 base; junction bases outside the gene matches: 7. Germline CDR1 reads LNHDA; CDR2 reads SQIVND (reference sequence). There are 16 residues in the CDR3.

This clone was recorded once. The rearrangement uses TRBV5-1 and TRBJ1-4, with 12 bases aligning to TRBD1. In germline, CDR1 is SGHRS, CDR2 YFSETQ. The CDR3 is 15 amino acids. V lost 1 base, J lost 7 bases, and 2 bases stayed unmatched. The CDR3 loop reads CASSLSGQGAEKLFF. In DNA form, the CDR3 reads TGCGCCAGCAGCTTGTCGGGACAGGGGGCTGAAAAACTGTTTTTT.

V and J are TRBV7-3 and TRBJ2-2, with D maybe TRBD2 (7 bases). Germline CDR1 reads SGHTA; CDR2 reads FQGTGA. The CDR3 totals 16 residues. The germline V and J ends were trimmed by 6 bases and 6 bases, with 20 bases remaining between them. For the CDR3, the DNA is TGTGCCAGCAGTCCCCAGGGGCAGGGGAGGGCCGGGGAGCTGTTTTTT. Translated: CASSPQGQGRAGELFF.

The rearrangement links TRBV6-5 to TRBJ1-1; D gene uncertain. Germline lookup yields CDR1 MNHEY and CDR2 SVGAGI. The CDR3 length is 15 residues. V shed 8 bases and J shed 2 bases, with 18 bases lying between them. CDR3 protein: CASREEESFNTEAFF. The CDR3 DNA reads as TGTGCCAGCCGGGAGGAAGAATCCTTTAACACTGAAGCTTTCTTT.